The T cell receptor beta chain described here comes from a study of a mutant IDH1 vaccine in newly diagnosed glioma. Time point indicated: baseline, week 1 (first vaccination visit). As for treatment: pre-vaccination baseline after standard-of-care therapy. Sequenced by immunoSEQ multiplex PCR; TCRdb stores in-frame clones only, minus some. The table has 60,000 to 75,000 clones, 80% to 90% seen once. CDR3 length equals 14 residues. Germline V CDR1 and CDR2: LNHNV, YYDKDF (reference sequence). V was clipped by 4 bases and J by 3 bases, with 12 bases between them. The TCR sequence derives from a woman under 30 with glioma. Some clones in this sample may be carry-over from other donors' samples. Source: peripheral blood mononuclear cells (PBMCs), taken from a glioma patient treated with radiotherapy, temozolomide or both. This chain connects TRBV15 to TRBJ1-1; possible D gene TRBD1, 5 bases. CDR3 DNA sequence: TGTGCCACCAGCACCGGGGGTATTTACACTGAAGCTTTCTTT. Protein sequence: CATSTGGIYTEAFF.